A selection of T cell receptor beta chains follows, all from one sample in a study of a mutant IDH1 vaccine in newly diagnosed glioma. Only in-frame clones appear in the TCRdb table, and some are missing; sequencing was by immunoSEQ multiplex PCR. Here the sample spans approximately 56,000 clones, roughly 75% being singletons. No antigens are known for them. The input for sequencing was PBMCs, taken from a glioma patient whose treatment included an IDH1 peptide vaccine. These receptors all stem from a man aged 50 to 59 with glioma. Each CDR3 is given with its conserved first and last residue. Each record gives: clone size, J gene, V gene, D gene, CDR3 DNA, CDR3 protein. D genes are given only for firm matches. A clone size is listed for some rows: how often the clone was seen (once, few, many), or a class if it is expanded.

>large|TRBJ2-7|TRBV2|NA
TGTGCCAGCAGCCCTCCGGACAAGACCTACGAGCAGTACTTC
CASSPPDKTYEQYF
>few|TRBJ1-2|TRBV4-1|NA
TGCGCCAGCAGCCAAGAAGACACCTATGGCTACACCTTC
CASSQEDTYGYTF
>NA|TRBJ2-2|TRBV27|TRBD1
TGTGCCAGCAGTCTAACGGACAGGGGCACCGGGGAGCTGTTTTTT
CASSLTDRGTGELFF
>NA|TRBJ2-2|TRBV7-9|TRBD1
TGTGCCAGCTCCGGCCAGGGGGCTAGATCCGGGGAGCTGTTTTTT
CASSGQGARSGELFF
>once|TRBJ1-6|TRBV9|NA
TGTGCCAGCAGCGTACTGAATTCACCCCTCCACTTT
CASSVLNSPLHF
>NA|TRBJ2-5|TRBV5-1|NA
TGCGCCAGCAGCTTGTTAGGGCGAGGGAGAGAGACCCAGTACTTC
CASSLLGRGRETQYF
>once|TRBJ2-1|TRBV5-4|NA
TGTGCCAGCAGCTTGGGACAAAGGGGAAACAATGAGCAGTTCTTC
CASSLGQRGNNEQFF
>few|TRBJ2-2|TRBV27|NA
TGTGCCAGTAGCCCGTATACGAACACCGGGGAGCTGTTTTTT
CASSPYTNTGELFF
>once|TRBJ1-2|TRBV14|NA
TGTGCCAGCAGCTCCCGACAATCGAACTATGGCTACACCTTC
CASSSRQSNYGYTF
>NA|TRBJ1-6|TRBV5-6|TRBD1
TGTGCCAGCAGCTACAGGGGGGCGCGGGATAATTCACCCCTCCACTTT
CASSYRGARDNSPLHF
>NA|TRBJ1-3|TRBV6-6|NA
TGTGCCAGCAGTTATAGGCAGGGCGCCTCTGGAAACACCATATATTTT
CASSYRQGASGNTIYF
>NA|TRBJ2-5|TRBV15|NA
TGTGCCACCAGCACGACTCGGGGGAATCAAGAGACCCAGTACTTC
CATSTTRGNQETQYF
>many|TRBJ1-2|TRBV13|NA
TGTGCCAGCAGCTTATATGGTTCGGACCGGCCGGGCTACACCTTC
CASSLYGSDRPGYTF
>once|TRBJ1-4|TRBV7-9|NA
TGTGCCAGCAGCTTGGGCTTCGAGGGAACTAATGAAAAACTGTTTTTT
CASSLGFEGTNEKLFF
>NA|TRBJ1-5|TRBV27|TRBD1
TGTGCCAGCAGTCGGATTCCGGGACAGGGTGATCAGCCCCAGCATTTT
CASSRIPGQGDQPQHF
>NA|TRBJ1-6|TRBV5-1|NA
TGCGCCAGCAGCTTGAGACAGCTAAATTCACCCCTCCACTTT
CASSLRQLNSPLHF
>NA|TRBJ1-5|TRBV15|NA
TGTGCCACCAGCCCCAGGCGACAGATTAGCAATCAGCCCCAGCATTTT
CATSPRRQISNQPQHF
>once|TRBJ1-2|TRBV18|NA
TGTGCCAGCTCTCCCGGACAGTCCAACGATGGCTACACCTTC
CASSPGQSNDGYTF
>NA|TRBJ2-3|TRBV6-4|TRBD2
TGTGCCAGCAGTGAGGCCGCGGGGGGTTCCACAGATACGCAGTATTTT
CASSEAAGGSTDTQYF
>NA|TRBJ1-2|TRBV5-6|NA
TGTGCCAGCAGCTTGGTTCAATCGCGGAGGTCTCGAGACTATGGCTACACCTTC
CASSLVQSRRSRDYGYTF
>NA|TRBJ1-1|TRBV13|NA
TGTGCCAGCAGTTTTTACGGGGGCACTGAAGCTTTCTTT
CASSFYGGTEAFF
>NA|TRBJ2-1|TRBV14|NA
TGTGCCAGCAGCCAAAGGAGTGTAGGGGCCAATGAGCAGTTCTTC
CASSQRSVGANEQFF
>NA|TRBJ2-5|TRBV14|NA
TGTGCCAGCAGCGGGTGGGATGGGACTTCACTCGGCGGGGAGACCCAGTACTTC
CASSGWDGTSLGGETQYF
>NA|TRBJ1-3|TRBV30|NA
TGTGCCTGGAGTGTACGGGCCTTCTCTGGAAACACCATATATTTT
CAWSVRAFSGNTIYF
>NA|TRBJ2-7|TRBV4-3|NA
TGCGCCAGCAGCCAAGACAGGAGACACCTATACGAGCAGTACTTC
CASSQDRRHLYEQYF
>NA|TRBJ2-7|TRBV7-9|NA
TGTGCCAGCACTTCGGTGGGCAGCTCCTACGAGCAGTACTTC
CASTSVGSSYEQYF
>NA|TRBJ2-4|TRBV30|NA
TGTGCCTGGAGTAAGGTGGAGAACATTCAGTACTTC
CAWSKVENIQYF
>NA|TRBJ2-7|TRBV5-1|TRBD1
TGCGCCAGCAGCTCGACAGGGGCCTACTACGAGCAGTACTTC
CASSSTGAYYEQYF
>NA|TRBJ1-5|TRBV25-1|NA
TGTGCCAGCGGGGATACTCAGCCCCAGCATTTT
CASGDTQPQHF
>NA|TRBJ1-4|TRBV11-1|NA
TGTGCCAGCAGCTTAGTCCGCGGTGGAAAACTGTTTTTT
CASSLVRGGKLFF
>NA|TRBJ1-1|TRBV5-1|NA
TGCGCCAGCAGCGCCGGAACAGGGCGTTCGAACACTGAAGCTTTCTTT
CASSAGTGRSNTEAFF
>few|TRBJ1-3|TRBV29-1|NA
TGCAGCGTTAAAGAGGGAAACACCATATATTTT
CSVKEGNTIYF